This T cell receptor beta chain was captured by sequencing in a study of T cells in Graves' hyperthyroidism and ophthalmopathy. Per germline, CDR1 SGHAT and CDR2 FQNNGV. The CDR3 is made up of 14 amino acids. V lost 0 bases to trimming and J lost 4 bases, with 7 bases between them. What was amplified from RNA transcripts were TCR beta CDR3 regions. TCR CDR3 regions were first amplified by RT-PCR with HTBI primers. Each CDR3 protein gets one entry after TCRdb re-called the multiplex PCR reads with MiXCR. The table shows around 360,000 distinct CDR3 sequences, with roughly 15% occurring only once. Disease duration was under 3 months in the ophthalmopathy patients, who also had a Clinical Activity Score of at least 3 and a NOSPECS grade of at least 4. Fresh peripheral blood, around 9.2 ml of it, supplied the PBMCs. This clonotype was detected ten times or more.

Specimen: blood. This TCR was sampled from an older woman with Graves' ophthalmopathy. The V call is TRBV11-2, the J call TRBJ1-3, with D unresolved. The CDR3 spells CASSLDSVGNTIYF. The CDR3 nucleotides read TGTGCCAGCAGCTTAGACAGTGTCGGAAACACCATATATTTT.